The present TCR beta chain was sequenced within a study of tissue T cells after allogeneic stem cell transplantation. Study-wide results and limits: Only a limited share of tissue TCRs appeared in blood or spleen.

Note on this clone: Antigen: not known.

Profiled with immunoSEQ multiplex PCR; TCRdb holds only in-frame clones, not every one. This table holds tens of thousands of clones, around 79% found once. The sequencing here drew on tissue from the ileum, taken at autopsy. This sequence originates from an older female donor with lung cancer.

The CDR3, as DNA: TGTGCCAGCAGCCAATACAGGGGGTCGTCCTATGGCTACACCTTC. Residues: CASSQYRGSSYGYTF. The chain joins TRBV14 to TRBJ1-2; TRBD1 matches at 8 bases. CDR1 is SGHDN, CDR2 FVKESK, per germline. CDR3 length: 15 residues. J was trimmed by 4 bases and V by 2 bases; bases with no gene match: 6.